One and the same sample provided the 6 T cell receptor beta chains below, sequenced in a study of blood T cell repertoires in COVID-19 (dated by TCRdb to 2019 to 2021). Libraries were prepared through the immunoSEQ multiplex PCR assay. TCRdb took over this immuneACCESS table, retaining in-frame rearrangements with V and J assigned. Such tables are incomplete; in checked studies, under half of the missing clones stem from an unresolved V gene, and the remainder is unexplained. A total of over 250,000 clones appear in this sample, 88% of them only once. The top ten constitute just under 1% of the sample. Sequencing input: PBMCs or T cells enriched from blood (not recorded which). These receptors all stem from a woman in her thirties who had recovered from COVID-19.

This clone was seen just once. The CDR3 nucleotides read TGTGCCAGTAGTCTAGCCGGACTAGCGGATGGCACAGATACGCAGTATTTT. Translating it yields CASSLAGLADGTDTQYF. The chain recombines TRBV19 with TRBJ2-3; 10 nucleotides line up with TRBD2. With 5 bases clipped from V and 1 base from J, the junction kept 9 bases outside the gene matches. This CDR3 comprises 17 residues. Germline CDR1 is LNHDA and CDR2 is SQIVND (reference sequence).

This chain connects TRBV11-3 to TRBJ2-3; maybe TRBD1 (5 bases). Trimming took off 6 bases at V and 10 bases at J, with 23 bases between the two ends. This CDR3 has 15 residues. Germline CDR1 SGHNT, CDR2 YENEEA. The CDR3 DNA is TGTGCCAGCAGACCTAGAAGATCGGTGGGGCCGGCGCAGTATTTT. Encoded protein: CASRPRRSVGPAQYF.

This clone was observed once. V usage is TRBV28 and J usage is TRBJ2-2, with 9 nucleotides matching TRBD1. V shed 5 bases, J shed 7 bases, and the junction held 8 bases outside the gene matches. The germline gives CDR1 MDHEN, CDR2 SYDVKM. The length of the CDR3 is 15 residues. The CDR3 DNA is TGTGCCAGCAGTGAACAGGGGGCGCGCGGCGGGGAGCTGTTTTTT. Protein: CASSEQGARGGELFF.

This chain uses TRBV19 with TRBJ1-6; TRBD1 agrees at 7 bases. The CDR3 totals 13 residues. Germline CDR1 is LNHDA and CDR2 is SQIVND (reference sequence). V gave up 8 bases and J gave up 4 bases; unmatched junction bases: 2. As DNA, the CDR3 is TGTGCCAGTGGGGACAGATATAATTCACCCCTCCACTTT. It codes for CASGDRYNSPLHF.

The rearrangement joins TRBV14 to TRBJ2-1; weak D call: TRBD2 (5 bases). CDR3 length equals 13 residues. V was trimmed by 5 bases and J by 9 bases, leaving 14 bases between them. The germline V gene has CDR1 SGHDN and CDR2 FVKESK. CDR3 nucleotides: TGTGCCAGCAGCGACCGAGGGTACGGTGAGCAGTTCTTC. Translation: CASSDRGYGEQFF.

The chain employs TRBV7-7 and TRBJ2-1, with 7 bases lining up with TRBD2. The CDR3 sequence is 14 residues long. Germline V lookup: CDR1 SSHAT, CDR2 FNYEAQ (reference sequence). The V segment lost 2 bases and the J segment 5 bases; nucleotides outside the gene matches: 3. The CDR3 nucleotides are TGTGCCAGCAGCTTAAGCGGGATCAACAATGAGCAGTTCTTC. Amino acids: CASSLSGINNEQFF.